These T cell receptor beta chains were read from a single sample in a study of CD4 T cell repertoires in COVID-19. Clones were sequenced by immunoSEQ multiplex PCR, and TCRdb holds only the in-frame ones, with some missing. Among approximately 75,000 clones listed, 83% were seen once. The sequencing used CD4+ T cells from peripheral blood, collected after recovery from COVID-19. The receptors were gathered from a human donor who had COVID-19. Both conserved end residues are trimmed from each CDR3. Each record gives: D gene, V gene, J gene, CDR3 protein. A D gene is named only where the DNA matches it firmly.

TRBD1	TRBV7-2	TRBJ2-7	ASSLGGTGLNEQY
TRBD1	TRBV2	TRBJ2-1	ASRPGQGPYNEQF
TRBD1	TRBV6-4	TRBJ1-2	ASRPGTGNGGYT
TRBD2	TRBV5-3	TRBJ2-2	ARSPSGGLADKNTGELF
TRBD1	TRBV7-9	TRBJ1-1	ASSSRQGKAF
TRBD2	TRBV2	TRBJ2-3	ASSETRLAGGADTQY
-	TRBV20-1	TRBJ2-7	SASSAGLGEQY
-	TRBV19	TRBJ2-7	ASKPGQHSYEQY
-	TRBV10-1	TRBJ2-1	ASSQSLSSVHEQF
-	TRBV6-4	TRBJ2-1	ASSVTVIDEQF
-	TRBV6-1	TRBJ1-3	ASSELLGTSGNTIY
TRBD1	TRBV28	TRBJ1-2	AIPGQGVDGYT
-	TRBV6-1	TRBJ2-7	ASSLSTGTVNEQY
-	TRBV19	TRBJ1-2	ATQTGARSGYT
TRBD2	TRBV3-1/TRBV3-2	TRBJ2-7	ASSQDPGGWAEQY
-	TRBV2	TRBJ1-6	ASSDGLSSYNSPLH
-	TRBV5-1	TRBJ2-6	ASSSDGSSGANVLT
TRBD1	TRBV14	TRBJ2-1	ASSRRLGTGAYNEQF
-	TRBV19	TRBJ1-2	ASSPQGSPYGYT
-	TRBV6-5	TRBJ1-1	ASSYDGNTEAF
TRBD1	TRBV27	TRBJ2-1	ASSLGQGVGNEQF
-	TRBV10-3	TRBJ2-7	AISPGLPTYEQY
-	TRBV6-2/TRBV6-3	TRBJ1-5	ASSLDRSNQPQH
-	TRBV2	TRBJ1-5	ASSESPSNQPQH
-	TRBV9	TRBJ2-3	ASSVETGRRDTQY
-	TRBV5-5	TRBJ2-2	ASSPLGAGLNTGELF
-	TRBV10-3	TRBJ1-4	AISVGGGDEKLF
-	TRBV7-6	TRBJ2-5	ASSLGVRAREETQY
TRBD2	TRBV7-7	TRBJ2-1	ARQRGGAISGSLNEQF
-	TRBV5-4	TRBJ2-7	ASSLGWSSYEQY
TRBD2	TRBV10-2	TRBJ2-7	ASSEPSRGGKDEQY
TRBD1	TRBV27	TRBJ1-4	ASSSHRDRLLF
-	TRBV5-1	TRBJ1-3	ASSSAGISGNTIY
-	TRBV5-1	TRBJ2-3	ASSPANSGTDTQY
TRBD1	TRBV30	TRBJ1-4	AWGEDRPNEKLF
-	TRBV5-1	TRBJ1-2	ASSLREFYGYT
TRBD1	TRBV29-1	TRBJ2-1	SVEDPSHRGNNEQF
TRBD1	TRBV19	TRBJ1-2	ASSIQQGRNYGYT
-	TRBV2	TRBJ2-2	ASSERNLNTGELF
-	TRBV5-1	TRBJ2-3	ASSPHRGTDTQY
TRBD1	TRBV7-6	TRBJ2-3	ASSQMGTGVTDTQY
TRBD1	TRBV28	TRBJ2-7	ASTAPGQGATGSYEQY
-	TRBV7-2	TRBJ2-7	ASSLRVGYEQY
-	TRBV6-5	TRBJ1-5	ASSFSGSGQPQH
-	TRBV7-8	TRBJ1-1	ASSLAIFDTEAF
-	TRBV5-8	TRBJ1-2	ASSHGGGNYGYT
-	TRBV29-1	TRBJ2-7	SVSQSYEQY
-	TRBV7-9	TRBJ1-6	ASTMAGASPLH
-	TRBV12-3/TRBV12-4	TRBJ1-1	ASSPPGNTEAF
TRBD1	TRBV6-5	TRBJ1-5	ASSQPGGNQPQH
TRBD1	TRBV19	TRBJ1-2	ASTLNDRERGYT
-	TRBV7-3	TRBJ2-1	ASSPRTGEQF
-	TRBV5-1	TRBJ2-2	ASSLGQSGGELF